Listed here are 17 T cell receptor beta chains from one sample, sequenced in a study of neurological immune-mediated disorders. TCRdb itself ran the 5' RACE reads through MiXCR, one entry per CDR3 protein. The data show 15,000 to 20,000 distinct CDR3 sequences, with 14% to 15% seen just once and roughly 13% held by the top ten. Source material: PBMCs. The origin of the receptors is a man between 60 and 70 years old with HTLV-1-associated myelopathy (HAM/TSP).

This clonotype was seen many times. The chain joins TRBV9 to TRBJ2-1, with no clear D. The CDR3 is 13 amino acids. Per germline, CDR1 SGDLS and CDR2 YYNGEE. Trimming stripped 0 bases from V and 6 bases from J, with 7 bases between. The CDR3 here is CASSVGGSNEQFF. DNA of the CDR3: TGTGCCAGCAGCGTAGGAGGCTCCAATGAGCAGTTCTTC.

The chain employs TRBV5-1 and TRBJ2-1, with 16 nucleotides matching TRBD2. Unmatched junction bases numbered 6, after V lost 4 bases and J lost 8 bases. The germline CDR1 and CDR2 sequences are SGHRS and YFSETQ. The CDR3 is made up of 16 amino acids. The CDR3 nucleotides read TGCGCCAGCAGCACCGGGACTAGCGGGGGGGCCGATGAGCAGTTCTTC. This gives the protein CASSTGTSGGADEQFF.

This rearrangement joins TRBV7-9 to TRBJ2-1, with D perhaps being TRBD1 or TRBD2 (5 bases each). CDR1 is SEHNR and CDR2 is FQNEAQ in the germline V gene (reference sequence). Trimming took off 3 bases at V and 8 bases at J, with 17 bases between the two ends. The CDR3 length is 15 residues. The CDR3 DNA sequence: TGTGCCAGCAGCTTGGGGCAGAGGGGCAACGATGAGCAGTTCTTC. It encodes CASSLGQRGNDEQFF.

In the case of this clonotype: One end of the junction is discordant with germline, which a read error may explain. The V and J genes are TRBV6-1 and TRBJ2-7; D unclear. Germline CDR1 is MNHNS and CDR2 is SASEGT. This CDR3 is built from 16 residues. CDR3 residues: CDSSEALTPVSYEQYF. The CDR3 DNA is TGTGACAGCAGTGAAGCGCTTACGCCAGTTTCCTACGAGCAGTACTTC.

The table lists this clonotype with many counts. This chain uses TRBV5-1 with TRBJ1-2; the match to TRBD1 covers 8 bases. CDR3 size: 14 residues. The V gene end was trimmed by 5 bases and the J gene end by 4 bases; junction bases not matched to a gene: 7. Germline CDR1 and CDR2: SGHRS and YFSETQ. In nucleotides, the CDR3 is TGCGCCAGCAGACCCACGGGACAGGTCTATGGCTACACCTTC. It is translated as CASRPTGQVYGYTF.

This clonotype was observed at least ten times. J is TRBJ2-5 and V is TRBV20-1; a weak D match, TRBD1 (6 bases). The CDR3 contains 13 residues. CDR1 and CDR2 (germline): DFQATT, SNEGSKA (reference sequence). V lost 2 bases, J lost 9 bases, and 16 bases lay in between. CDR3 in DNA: TGCAGTGCTAGACTCAGGAAGGGGGTGGCCCAGTACTTC. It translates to CSARLRKGVAQYF.

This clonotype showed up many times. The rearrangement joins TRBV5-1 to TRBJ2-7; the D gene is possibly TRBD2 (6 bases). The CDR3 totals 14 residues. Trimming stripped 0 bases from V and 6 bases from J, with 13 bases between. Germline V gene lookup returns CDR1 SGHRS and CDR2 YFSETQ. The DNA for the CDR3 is TGCGCCAGCAGCTTGGATGGAGGGGATGGCGAGCAGTACTTC. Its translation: CASSLDGGDGEQYF.

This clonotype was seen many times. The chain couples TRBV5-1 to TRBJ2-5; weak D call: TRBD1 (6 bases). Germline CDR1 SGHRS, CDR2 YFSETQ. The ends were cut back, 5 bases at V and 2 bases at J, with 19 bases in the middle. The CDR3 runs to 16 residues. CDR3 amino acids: CASRPGPTGWQETQYF. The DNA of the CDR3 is TGCGCCAGCAGACCCGGCCCCACAGGGTGGCAAGAGACCCAGTACTTC.

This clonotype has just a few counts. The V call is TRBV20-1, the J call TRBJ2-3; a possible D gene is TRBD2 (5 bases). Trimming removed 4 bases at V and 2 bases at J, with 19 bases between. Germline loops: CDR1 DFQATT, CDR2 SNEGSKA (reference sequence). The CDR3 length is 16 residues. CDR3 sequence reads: CSAISHGNSPTDTQYF. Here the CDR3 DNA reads TGCAGTGCTATCAGCCACGGGAATAGCCCCACAGATACGCAGTATTTT.

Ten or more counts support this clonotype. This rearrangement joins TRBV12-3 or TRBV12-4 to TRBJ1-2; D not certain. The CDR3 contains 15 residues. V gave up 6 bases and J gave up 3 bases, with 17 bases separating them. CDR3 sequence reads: CASSMRAGPHYGYTF. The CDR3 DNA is TGTGCCAGCAGCATGCGGGCCGGGCCACACTATGGCTACACCTTC.

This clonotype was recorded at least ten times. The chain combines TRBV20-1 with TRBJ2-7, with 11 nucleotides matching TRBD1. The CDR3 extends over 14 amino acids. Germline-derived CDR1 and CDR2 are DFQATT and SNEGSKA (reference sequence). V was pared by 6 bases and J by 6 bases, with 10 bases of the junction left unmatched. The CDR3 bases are TGCAGTGCCGCGCGGGGACAGGGGGTGGTCGAGCAGTACTTC. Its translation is CSAARGQGVVEQYF.

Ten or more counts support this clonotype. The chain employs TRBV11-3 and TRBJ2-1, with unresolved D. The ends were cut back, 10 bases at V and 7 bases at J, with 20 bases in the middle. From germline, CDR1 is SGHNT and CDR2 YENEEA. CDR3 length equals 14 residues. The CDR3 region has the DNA TGTGCCACCTCGAAGGGTACCTTGTGGAATGAGCAGTTCTTC. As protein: CATSKGTLWNEQFF.

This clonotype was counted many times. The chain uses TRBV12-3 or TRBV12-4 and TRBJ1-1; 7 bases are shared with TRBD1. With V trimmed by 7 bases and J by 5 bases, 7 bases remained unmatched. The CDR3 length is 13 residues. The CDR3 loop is CASTRQGTTEAFF. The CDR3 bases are TGTGCCAGCACCCGACAGGGTACAACTGAAGCTTTCTTT.

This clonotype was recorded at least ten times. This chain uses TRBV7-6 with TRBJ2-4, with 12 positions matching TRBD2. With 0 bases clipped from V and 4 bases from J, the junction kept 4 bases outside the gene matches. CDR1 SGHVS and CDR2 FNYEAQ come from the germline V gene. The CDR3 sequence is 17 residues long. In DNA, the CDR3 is TGTGCCAGCAGCTTAGCTCGGGGGACTAGCGGGAAAAACATTCAGTACTTC. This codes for CASSLARGTSGKNIQYF.

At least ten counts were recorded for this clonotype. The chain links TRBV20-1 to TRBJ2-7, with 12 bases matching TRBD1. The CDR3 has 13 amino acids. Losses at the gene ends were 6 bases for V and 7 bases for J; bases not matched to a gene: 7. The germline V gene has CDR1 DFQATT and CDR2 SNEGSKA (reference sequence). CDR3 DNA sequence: TGCAGTGCCTCCGGGACAGGGGGCGAAGAGCAGTACTTC. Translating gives CSASGTGGEEQYF.

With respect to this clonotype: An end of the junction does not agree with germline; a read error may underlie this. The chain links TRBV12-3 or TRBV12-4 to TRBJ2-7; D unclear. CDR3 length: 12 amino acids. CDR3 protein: CASSLPPYEQYF. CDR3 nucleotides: TGTGCCAGCAGCTTACCCCCCTACGAGCAGTACTTT.

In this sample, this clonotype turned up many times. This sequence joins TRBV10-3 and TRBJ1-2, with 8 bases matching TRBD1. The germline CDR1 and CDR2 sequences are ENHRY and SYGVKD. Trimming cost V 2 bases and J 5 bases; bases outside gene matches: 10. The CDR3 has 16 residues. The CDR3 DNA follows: TGTGCCATCAGTGAGCCCGGACAGGGCCTTGTGTATGGCTACACCTTC. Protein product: CAISEPGQGLVYGYTF.